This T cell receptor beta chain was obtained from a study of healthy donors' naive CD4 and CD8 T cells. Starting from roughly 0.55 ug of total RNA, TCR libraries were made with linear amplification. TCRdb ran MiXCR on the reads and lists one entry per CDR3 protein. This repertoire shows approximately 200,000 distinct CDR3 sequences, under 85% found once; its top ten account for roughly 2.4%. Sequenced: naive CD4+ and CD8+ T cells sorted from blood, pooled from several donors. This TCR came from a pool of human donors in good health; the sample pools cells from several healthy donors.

CDR3 nucleotides: TGCAGCGTTGACTCTGGGGAGGCGCAAGAGACCCAGTACTTC. Translation: CSVDSGEAQETQYF. The rearrangement uses TRBV29-1 and TRBJ2-5; maybe TRBD2 (6 bases). This CDR3 spans 14 amino acids. CDR1 SQVTM and CDR2 ANQGSEA come from the germline V gene. The ends were cut back, 3 bases at V and 2 bases at J, with 13 bases in the middle.